Only a few counts were recorded for the clone carrying this T cell receptor beta chain. The data are from a study of identical twins. Each CDR3 protein is one row after TCRdb ran MiXCR on the 5' RACE reads. This sample has 470,000 or so distinct CDR3 sequences, with 20% to 25% found just once. Per germline, CDR1 SGHRS and CDR2 YFSETQ. The CDR3 has 13 residues. V lost 5 bases and J 2 bases, leaving 8 bases between the germline ends. The data also belong to a second study, concerning T cells expressing NK-cell markers. That report notes: The HCMV specificity of the expanded NKG2C+ T cell clones stayed unresolved.

The V gene is TRBV5-1, the J gene TRBJ2-1; tentative D call: TRBD2 (6 bases). The sequence was collected from a woman under 30 in good health. The sequencing input was CD4+ T cells sorted from blood. The DNA of the CDR3 is TGCGCCAGCAGAAGGGAGGCCTACAATGAGCAGTTCTTC. Translated, it gives CASRREAYNEQFF.